This entry concerns a single T cell receptor beta chain. Its target is unknown. The record originates from a study of Graves' ophthalmopathy and Graves' hyperthyroidism. Study-level background: Prior to any treatment, peripheral blood was collected at the time of initial diagnosis.

As the template, RNA transcripts were used to amplify TCR beta CDR3 regions. A first-round RT-PCR used HTBI primers, followed by a second-round multiplex PCR. TCRdb processed the multiplex PCR reads anew with MiXCR; each CDR3 protein has one entry. The table lists some 240,000 distinct CDR3 sequences, about 47% of them singletons. The CDR3 covers 13 residues. V dropped 1 base and J dropped 9; count of bases not matched to a gene: 3. CDR1 SGDLS and CDR2 YYNGEE come from the germline V gene. Overall study results and limits: Among expanded thyroid clonotypes above 0.001 frequency, most also occurred in blood.

The specimen was peripheral blood. The J gene is TRBJ2-7, the V gene TRBV9; 11 nucleotides match TRBD1. This receptor was taken from an adult man with Graves' ophthalmopathy. CDR3 nucleotides: TGTGCCAGCAGCGTATGGACAGGGGGCGTGCAGTACTTC. Amino acids: CASSVWTGGVQYF.